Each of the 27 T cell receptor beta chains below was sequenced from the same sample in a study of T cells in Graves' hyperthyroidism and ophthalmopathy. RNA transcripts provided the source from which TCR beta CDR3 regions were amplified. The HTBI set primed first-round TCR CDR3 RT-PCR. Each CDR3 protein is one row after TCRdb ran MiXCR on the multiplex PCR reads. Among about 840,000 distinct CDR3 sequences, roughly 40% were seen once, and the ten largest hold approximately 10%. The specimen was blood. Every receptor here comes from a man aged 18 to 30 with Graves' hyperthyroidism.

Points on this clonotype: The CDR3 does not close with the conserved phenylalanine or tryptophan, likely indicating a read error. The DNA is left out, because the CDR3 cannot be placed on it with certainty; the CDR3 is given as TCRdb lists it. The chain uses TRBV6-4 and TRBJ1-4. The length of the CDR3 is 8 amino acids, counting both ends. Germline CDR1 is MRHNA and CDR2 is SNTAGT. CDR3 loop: CASSDLNY.

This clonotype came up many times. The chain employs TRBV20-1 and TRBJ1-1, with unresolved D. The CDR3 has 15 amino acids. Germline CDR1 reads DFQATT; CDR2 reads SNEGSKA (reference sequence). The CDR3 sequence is CSFLGLSPLNTEAFF. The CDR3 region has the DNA TGCAGCTTCCTCGGCCTCTCACCCTTGAACACTGAAGCTTTCTTT.

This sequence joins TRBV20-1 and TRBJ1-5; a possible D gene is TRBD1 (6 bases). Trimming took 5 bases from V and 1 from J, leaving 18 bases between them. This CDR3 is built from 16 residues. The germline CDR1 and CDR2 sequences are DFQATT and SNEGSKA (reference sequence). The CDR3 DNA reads TGCAGTGCTCCCCGGGGAGGGGGGCGAAGCAATCAGCCCCAGCATTTT. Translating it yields CSAPRGGGRSNQPQHF.

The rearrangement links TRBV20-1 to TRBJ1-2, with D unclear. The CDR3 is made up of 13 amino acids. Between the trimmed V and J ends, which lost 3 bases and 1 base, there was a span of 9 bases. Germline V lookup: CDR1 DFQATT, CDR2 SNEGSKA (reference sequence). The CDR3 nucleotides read TGCAGTGCTAGGTGGGCAGATAACTATGGCTACACCTTC. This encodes CSARWADNYGYTF.

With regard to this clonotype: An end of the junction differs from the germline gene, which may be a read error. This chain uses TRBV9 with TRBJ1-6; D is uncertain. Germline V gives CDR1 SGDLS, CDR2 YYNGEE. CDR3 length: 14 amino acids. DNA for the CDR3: TGTGCCAACAGCCCGCGCTGGGAAAGCTCACCCCTCCACTTT. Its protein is CANSPRWESSPLHF.

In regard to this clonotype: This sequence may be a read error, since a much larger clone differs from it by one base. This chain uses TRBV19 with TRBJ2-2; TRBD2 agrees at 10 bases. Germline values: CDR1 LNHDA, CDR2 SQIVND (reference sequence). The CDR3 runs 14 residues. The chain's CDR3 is CAGRSSGSTGELFF. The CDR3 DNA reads TGTGCCGGTAGGTCTAGCGGGAGCACCGGGGAGCTGTTTTTT. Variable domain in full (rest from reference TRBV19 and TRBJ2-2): DGGITQSPKYLFRKEGQNVTLSCEQNLNHDAMYWYRQDPGQGLRLIYYSQIVNDFQKGDIAEGYSVSREKKESFPLTVTSAQKNPTAFYLCAGRSSGSTGELFFGEGSRLTVL.

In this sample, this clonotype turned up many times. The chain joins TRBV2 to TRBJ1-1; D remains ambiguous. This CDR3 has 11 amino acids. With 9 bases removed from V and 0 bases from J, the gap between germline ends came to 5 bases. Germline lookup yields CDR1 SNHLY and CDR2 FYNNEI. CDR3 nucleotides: TGTGCCAGGGCCATGAACACTGAAGCTTTCTTT. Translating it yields CARAMNTEAFF.

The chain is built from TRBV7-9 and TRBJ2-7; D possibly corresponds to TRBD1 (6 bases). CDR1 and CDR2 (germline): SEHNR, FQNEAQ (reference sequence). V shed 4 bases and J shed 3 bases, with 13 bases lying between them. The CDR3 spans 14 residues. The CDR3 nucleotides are TGTGCCAGCAGCTCCCCTCCGGACAGCTACGAGCAGTACTTC. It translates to CASSSPPDSYEQYF.

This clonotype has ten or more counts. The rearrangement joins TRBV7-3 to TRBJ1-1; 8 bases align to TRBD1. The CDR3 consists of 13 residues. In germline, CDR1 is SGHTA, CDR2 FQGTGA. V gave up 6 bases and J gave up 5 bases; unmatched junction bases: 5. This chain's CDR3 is CASRRQGWTEAFF. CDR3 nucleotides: TGTGCCAGCAGGCGACAGGGGTGGACTGAAGCTTTCTTT.

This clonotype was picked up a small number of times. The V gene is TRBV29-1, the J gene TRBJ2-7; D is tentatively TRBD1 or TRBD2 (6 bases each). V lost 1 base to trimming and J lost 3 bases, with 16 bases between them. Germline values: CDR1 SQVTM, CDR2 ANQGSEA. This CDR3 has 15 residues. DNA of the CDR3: TGCAGCGTTGAAGTGGGGGGCGGGACTTACTACGAGCAGTACTTC. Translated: CSVEVGGGTYYEQYF.

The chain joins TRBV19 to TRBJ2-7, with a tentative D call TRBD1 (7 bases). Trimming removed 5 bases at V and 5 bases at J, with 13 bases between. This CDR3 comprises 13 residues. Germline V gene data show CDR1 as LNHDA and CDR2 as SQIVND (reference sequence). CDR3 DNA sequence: TGTGCCAGTAGTCGACAGGGAGGCGACGAGCAGTACTTC. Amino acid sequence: CASSRQGGDEQYF.

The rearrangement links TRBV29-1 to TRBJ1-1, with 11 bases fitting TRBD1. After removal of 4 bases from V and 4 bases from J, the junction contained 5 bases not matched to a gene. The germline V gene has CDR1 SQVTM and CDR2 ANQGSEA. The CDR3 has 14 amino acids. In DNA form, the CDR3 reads TGCAGCGTTGGATTCGGGACAGGGGGCACTGAAGCTTTCTTT. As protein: CSVGFGTGGTEAFF. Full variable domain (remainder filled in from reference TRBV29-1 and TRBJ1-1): SAVISQKPSRDICQRGTSLTIQCQVDSQVTMMFWYRQQPGQSLTLIATANQGSEATYESGFVIDKFPISRPNLTFSTLTVSNMSPEDSSIYLCSVGFGTGGTEAFFGQGTRLTVV.

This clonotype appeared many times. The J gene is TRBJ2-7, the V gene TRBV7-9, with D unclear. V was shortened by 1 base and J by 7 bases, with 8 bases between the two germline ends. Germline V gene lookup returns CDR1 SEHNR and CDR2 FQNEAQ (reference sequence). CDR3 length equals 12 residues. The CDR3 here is CASSLEQLEQYF. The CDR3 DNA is TGTGCCAGCAGCTTAGAACAGTTGGAGCAGTACTTC.

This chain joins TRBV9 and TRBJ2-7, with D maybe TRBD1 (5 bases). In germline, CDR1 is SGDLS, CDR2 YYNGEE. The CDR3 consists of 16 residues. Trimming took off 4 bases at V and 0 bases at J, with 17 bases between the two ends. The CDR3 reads CASSPNSGIASYEQYF. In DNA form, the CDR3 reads TGTGCCAGCAGCCCAAACTCAGGGATAGCCTCCTACGAGCAGTACTTC.

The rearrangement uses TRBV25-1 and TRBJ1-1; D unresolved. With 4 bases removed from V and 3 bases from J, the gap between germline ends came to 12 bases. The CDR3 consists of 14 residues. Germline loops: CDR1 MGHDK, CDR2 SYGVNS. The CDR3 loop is CASSAPSGHTEAFF. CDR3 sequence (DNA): TGTGCCAGCAGTGCCCCCTCCGGGCACACTGAAGCTTTCTTT.

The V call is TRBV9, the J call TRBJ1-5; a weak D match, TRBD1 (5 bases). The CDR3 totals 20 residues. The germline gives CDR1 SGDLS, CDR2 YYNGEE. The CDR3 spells CARSPPRIKGGAYNDQPQHF. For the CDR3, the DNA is TGTGCTAGATCGCCCCCCCGCATAAAAGGTGGGGCATATAATGATCAGCCCCAGCATTTT.

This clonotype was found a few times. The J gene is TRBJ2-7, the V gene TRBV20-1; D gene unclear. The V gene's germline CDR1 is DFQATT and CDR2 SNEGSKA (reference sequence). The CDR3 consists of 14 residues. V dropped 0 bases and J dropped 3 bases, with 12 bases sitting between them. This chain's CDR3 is CSARDVQWNYEQYF. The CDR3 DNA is TGCAGTGCTAGAGATGTACAATGGAACTACGAGCAGTACTTC.

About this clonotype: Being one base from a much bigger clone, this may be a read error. In nucleotides, the CDR3 is TGTGCCAACAGTTACTACGGGGAGACCCAGTACTTC. As protein: CANSYYGETQYF. This chain joins TRBV6-5 and TRBJ2-5; no definite D call. Germline V gives CDR1 MNHEY, CDR2 SVGAGI. The CDR3 loop spans 12 amino acids.

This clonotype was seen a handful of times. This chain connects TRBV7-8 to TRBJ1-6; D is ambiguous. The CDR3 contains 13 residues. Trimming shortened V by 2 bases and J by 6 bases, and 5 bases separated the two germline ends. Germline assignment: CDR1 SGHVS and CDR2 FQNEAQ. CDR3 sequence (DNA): TGTGCCAGCAGCTTATACTCTAATTCACCCCTCCACTTT. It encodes CASSLYSNSPLHF.

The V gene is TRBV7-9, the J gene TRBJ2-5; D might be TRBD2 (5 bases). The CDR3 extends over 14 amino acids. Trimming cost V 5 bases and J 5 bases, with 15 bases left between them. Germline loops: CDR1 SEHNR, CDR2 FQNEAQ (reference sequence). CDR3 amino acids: CASSTVGSEETQYF. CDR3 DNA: TGTGCCAGCAGCACGGTGGGGAGTGAGGAGACCCAGTACTTC.

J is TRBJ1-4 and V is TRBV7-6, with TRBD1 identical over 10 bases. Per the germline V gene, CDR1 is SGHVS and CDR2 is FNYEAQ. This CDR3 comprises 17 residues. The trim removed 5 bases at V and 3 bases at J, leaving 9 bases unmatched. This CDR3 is CASSTLDRGSSNEKLFF. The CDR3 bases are TGTGCCAGCAGCACCCTGGACAGGGGGAGTTCTAATGAAAAACTGTTTTTT.

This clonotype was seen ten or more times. The CDR3 sequence: CASSLGVEEDTEAFF. The CDR3 nucleotides are TGTGCCAGCAGCTTAGGGGTGGAGGAGGACACTGAAGCTTTCTTT. The chain carries TRBV7-2 and TRBJ1-1; D unclear. CDR3 length: 15 amino acids. Germline V gives CDR1 SGHTA, CDR2 FQGNSA. Trimming pared 1 base from V and 3 bases from J, leaving 12 bases between.

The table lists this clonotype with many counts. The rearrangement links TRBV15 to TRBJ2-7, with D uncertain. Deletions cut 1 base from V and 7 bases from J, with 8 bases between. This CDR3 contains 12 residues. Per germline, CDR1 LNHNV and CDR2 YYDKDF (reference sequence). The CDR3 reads CATSRAQREQYF. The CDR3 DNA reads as TGTGCCACCAGCAGAGCTCAGCGTGAGCAGTACTTC.

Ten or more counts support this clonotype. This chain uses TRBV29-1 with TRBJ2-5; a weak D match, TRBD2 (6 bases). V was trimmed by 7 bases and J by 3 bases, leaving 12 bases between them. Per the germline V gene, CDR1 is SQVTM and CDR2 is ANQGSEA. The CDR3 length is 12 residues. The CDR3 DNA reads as TGCAGCGCCTCGGGCGGGGAAGAGACCCAGTACTTC. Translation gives CSASGGEETQYF.

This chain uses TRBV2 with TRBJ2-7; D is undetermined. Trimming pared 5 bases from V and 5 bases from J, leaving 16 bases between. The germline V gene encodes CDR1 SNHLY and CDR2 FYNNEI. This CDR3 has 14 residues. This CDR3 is CASSSDGVNDEQYF. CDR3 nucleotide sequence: TGTGCCAGCAGTTCGGACGGCGTTAACGACGAGCAGTACTTC.

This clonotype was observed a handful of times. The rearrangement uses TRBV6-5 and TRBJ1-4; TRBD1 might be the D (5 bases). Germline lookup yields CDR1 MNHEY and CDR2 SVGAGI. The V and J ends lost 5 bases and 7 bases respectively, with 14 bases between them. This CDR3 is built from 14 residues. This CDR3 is CASSPTGAIEKLFF. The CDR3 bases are TGTGCCAGCAGTCCTACAGGCGCGATTGAAAAACTGTTTTTT.

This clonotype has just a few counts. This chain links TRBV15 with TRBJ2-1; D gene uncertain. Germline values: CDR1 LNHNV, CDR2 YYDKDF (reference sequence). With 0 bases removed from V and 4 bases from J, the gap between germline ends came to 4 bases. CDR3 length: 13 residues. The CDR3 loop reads CATSRELYNEQFF. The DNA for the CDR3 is TGTGCCACCAGCAGAGAGCTGTACAATGAGCAGTTCTTC.